This T cell receptor beta chain was sequenced for a study of T-cell reconstitution after alpha-beta-depleted transplantation in children. TCRbeta library construction was performed incorporating unique molecular identifiers. TCRdb itself ran the PCR reads through MiXCR, one entry per CDR3 protein. The sample carries roughly 220,000 distinct CDR3 sequences, 9.7% recorded once. The CDR3 contains 13 residues. Germline CDR1 reads DFQATT; CDR2 reads SNEGSKA (reference sequence). Trimming shortened V by 3 bases and J by 1 base, and 8 bases separated the two germline ends. This clonotype was found many times.

The material was PBMCs from the stem cell graft donor, obtained from the stem cell graft. This receptor was identified in a human donor who donated a stem cell graft to a child with SCID. The chain recombines TRBV20-1 with TRBJ2-3; D gene ambiguous. DNA of the CDR3: TGCAGTGCTAGTTTCGGGCGCACAGATACGCAGTATTTT. It translates to CSASFGRTDTQYF.